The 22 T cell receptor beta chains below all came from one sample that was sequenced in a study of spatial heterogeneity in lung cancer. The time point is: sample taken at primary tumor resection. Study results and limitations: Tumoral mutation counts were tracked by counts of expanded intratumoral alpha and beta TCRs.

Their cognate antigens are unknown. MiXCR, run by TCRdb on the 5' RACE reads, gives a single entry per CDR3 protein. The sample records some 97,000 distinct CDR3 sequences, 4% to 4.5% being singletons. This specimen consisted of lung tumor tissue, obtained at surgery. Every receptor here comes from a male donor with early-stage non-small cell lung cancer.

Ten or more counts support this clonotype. CDR3 sequence: CSARLLDEQFF. CDR3 coding DNA: TGCAGTGCTAGACTTTTGGATGAGCAGTTCTTC. The V call is TRBV20-1, the J call TRBJ2-1; the D is unclear. V dropped 2 bases and J dropped 8 bases, with 7 bases sitting between them. Germline assignment: CDR1 DFQATT and CDR2 SNEGSKA (reference sequence). The CDR3 spans 11 residues.

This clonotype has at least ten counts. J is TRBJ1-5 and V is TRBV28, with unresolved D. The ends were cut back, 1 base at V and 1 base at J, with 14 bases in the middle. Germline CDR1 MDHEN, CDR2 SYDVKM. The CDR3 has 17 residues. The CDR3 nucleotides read TGTGCCAGCAGTTTATTTGGTGGGAGAGCGAGCAATCAGCCCCAGCATTTT. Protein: CASSLFGGRASNQPQHF.

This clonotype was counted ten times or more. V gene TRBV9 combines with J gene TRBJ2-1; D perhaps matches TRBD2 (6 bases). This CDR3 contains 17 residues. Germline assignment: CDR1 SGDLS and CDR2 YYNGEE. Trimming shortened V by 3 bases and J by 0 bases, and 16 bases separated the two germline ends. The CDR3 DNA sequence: TGTGCCAGCAGCGCGGAGGGACGTCTGAGCTCCTACAATGAGCAGTTCTTC. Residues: CASSAEGRLSSYNEQFF.

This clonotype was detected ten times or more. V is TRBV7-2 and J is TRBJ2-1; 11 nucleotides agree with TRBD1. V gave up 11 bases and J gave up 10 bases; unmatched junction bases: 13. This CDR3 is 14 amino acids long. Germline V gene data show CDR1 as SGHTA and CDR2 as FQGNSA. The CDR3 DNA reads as TGTGCCTCAGCCTATTCGGGACAGGGGGGCGAGCAGTTCTTC. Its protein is CASAYSGQGGEQFF.

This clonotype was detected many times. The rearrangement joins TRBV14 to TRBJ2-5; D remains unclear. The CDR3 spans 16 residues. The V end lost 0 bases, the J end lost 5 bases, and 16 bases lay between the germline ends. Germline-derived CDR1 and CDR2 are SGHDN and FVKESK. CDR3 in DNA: TGTGCCAGCAGCCAAGATCCCCGTCAATTACCGGAGACCCAGTACTTC. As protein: CASSQDPRQLPETQYF.

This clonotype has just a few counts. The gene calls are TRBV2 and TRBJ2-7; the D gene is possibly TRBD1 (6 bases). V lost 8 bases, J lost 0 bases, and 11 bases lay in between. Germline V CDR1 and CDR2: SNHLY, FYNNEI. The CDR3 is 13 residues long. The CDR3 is CASARDNSYEQYF. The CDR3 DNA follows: TGTGCCAGCGCAAGGGACAACTCCTACGAGCAGTACTTC.

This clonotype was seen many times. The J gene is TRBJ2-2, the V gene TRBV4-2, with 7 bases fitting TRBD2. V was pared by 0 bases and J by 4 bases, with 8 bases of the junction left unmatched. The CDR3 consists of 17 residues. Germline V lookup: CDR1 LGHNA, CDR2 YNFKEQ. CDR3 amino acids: CASSQELAGRSTGELFF. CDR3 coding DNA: TGTGCCAGCAGCCAAGAGTTAGCGGGTCGGTCCACCGGGGAGCTGTTTTTT.

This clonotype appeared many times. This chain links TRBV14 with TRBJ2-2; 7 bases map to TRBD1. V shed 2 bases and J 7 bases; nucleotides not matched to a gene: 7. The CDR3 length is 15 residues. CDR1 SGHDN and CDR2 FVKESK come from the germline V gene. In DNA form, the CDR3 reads TGTGCCAGCAGCCAAATGACAGGGATTGGCGGGGAGCTGTTTTTT. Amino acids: CASSQMTGIGGELFF.

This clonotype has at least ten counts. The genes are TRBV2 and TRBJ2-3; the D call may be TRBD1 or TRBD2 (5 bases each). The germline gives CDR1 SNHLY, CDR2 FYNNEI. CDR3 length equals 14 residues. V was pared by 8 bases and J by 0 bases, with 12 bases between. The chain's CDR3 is CASLRGDSTDTQYF. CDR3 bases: TGTGCCAGCCTGCGAGGGGATAGCACAGATACGCAGTATTTT.

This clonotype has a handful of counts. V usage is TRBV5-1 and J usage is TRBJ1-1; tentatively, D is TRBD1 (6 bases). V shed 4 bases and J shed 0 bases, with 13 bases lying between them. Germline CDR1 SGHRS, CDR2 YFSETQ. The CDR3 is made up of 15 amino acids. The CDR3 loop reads CASSREGQLNTEAFF. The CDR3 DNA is TGCGCCAGCAGCAGGGAGGGACAATTGAACACTGAAGCTTTCTTT.

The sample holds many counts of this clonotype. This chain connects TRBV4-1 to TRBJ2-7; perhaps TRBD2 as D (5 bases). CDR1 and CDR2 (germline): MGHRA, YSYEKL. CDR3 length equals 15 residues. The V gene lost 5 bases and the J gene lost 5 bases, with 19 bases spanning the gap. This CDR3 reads CASSAQRATRDEQYF. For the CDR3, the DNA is TGCGCCAGCAGCGCCCAAAGAGCGACGAGGGACGAGCAGTACTTC.

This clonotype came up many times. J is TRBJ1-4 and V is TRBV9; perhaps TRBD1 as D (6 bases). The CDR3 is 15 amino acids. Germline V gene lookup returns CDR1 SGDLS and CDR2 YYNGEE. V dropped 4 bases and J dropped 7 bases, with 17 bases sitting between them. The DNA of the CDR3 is TGTGCCAGCAGCCTCCAAACAGGGAAGGGTGAAAAACTGTTTTTT. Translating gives CASSLQTGKGEKLFF.

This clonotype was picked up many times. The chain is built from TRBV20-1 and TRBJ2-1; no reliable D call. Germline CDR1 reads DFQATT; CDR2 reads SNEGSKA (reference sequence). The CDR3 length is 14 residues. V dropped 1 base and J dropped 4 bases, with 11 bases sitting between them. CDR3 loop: CSARARLGYNEQFF. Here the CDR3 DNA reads TGCAGTGCTAGAGCCAGGCTCGGGTACAATGAGCAGTTCTTC.

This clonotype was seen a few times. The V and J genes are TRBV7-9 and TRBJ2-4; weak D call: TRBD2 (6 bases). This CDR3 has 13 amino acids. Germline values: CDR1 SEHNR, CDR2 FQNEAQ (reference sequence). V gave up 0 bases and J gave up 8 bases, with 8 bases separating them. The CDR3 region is CASSLAGGDIQYF. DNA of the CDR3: TGTGCCAGCAGCTTAGCAGGAGGGGACATTCAGTACTTC.

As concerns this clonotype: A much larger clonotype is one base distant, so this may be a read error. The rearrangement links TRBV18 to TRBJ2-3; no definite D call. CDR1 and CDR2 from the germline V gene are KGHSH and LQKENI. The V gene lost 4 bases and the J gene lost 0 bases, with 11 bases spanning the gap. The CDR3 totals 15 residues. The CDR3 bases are TGTGCCAGCTCACTAAGTCATGAGAGCACAGATACGCAGTATTTT. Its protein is CASSLSHESTDTQYF.

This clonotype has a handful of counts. The CDR3 loop is CASSLGPNSNQPQHF. The CDR3 bases are TGCGCCAGCAGCTTGGGCCCGAATAGCAATCAGCCCCAGCATTTT. The rearrangement links TRBV5-1 to TRBJ1-5; no reliable D call. The CDR3 is 15 amino acids. The germline V and J ends were trimmed by 0 bases and 0 bases, with 7 bases remaining between them. Germline loops: CDR1 SGHRS, CDR2 YFSETQ.

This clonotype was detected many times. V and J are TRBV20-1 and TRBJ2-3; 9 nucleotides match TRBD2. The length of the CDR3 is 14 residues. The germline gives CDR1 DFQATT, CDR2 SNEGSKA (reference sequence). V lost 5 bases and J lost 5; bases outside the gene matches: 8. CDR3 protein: CSAATGLAGDTQYF. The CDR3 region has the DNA TGCAGTGCTGCTACGGGACTAGCAGGAGATACGCAGTATTTT.

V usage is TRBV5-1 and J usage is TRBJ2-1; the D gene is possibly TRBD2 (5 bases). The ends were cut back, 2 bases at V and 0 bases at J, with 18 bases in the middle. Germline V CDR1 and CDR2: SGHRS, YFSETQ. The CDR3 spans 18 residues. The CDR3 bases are TGCGCCAGCAGCTTTTTTTCTCTAGCAGCTAGCTCCTACAATGAGCAGTTCTTC. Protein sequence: CASSFFSLAASSYNEQFF.

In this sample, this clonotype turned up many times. Here the CDR3 reads CASSPRLVYNEQFF. DNA for the CDR3: TGTGCCAGCAGCCCTCGACTAGTCTACAATGAGCAGTTCTTC. This chain joins TRBV3-1 and TRBJ2-1; weak D call: TRBD2 (6 bases). CDR3 size: 14 residues. V was shortened by 4 bases and J by 3 bases, with 10 bases between the two germline ends. CDR1 and CDR2 (germline): LGHDT, YNNKEL (reference sequence).

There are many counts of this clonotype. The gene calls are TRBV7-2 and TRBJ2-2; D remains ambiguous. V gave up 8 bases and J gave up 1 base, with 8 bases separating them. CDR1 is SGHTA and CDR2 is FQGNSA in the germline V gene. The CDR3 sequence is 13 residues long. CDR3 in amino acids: CASERQNTGELFF. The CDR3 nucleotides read TGTGCCAGCGAGAGACAGAACACCGGGGAGCTGTTTTTT.

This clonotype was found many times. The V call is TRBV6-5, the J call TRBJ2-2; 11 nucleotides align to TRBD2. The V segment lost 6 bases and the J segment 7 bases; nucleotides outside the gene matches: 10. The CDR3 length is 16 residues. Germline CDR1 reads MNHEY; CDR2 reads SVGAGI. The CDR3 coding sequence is TGTGCCAGCAGGGTTAGCGGGAGGGCTAGGAGCGGGGAGCTGTTTTTT. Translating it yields CASRVSGRARSGELFF.

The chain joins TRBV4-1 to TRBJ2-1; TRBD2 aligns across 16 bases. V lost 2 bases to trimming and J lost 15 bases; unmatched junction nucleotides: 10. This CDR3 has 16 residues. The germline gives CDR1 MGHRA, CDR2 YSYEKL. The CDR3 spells CASSQTGLAGGPGLFF. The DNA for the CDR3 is TGCGCCAGCAGCCAAACGGGACTAGCGGGAGGGCCGGGCCTGTTCTTC.